Listed here are 27 T cell receptor beta chains from one sample, sequenced in a study of blood T cells in healthy people across ages. The authors ran a second PCR of roughly 6 to 11 cycles using a sample-barcoded 5' primer and a J-beta primer mix. MiXCR was run by TCRdb on the 5' RACE reads, yielding one entry per CDR3 protein. Seen here are fewer than 1.5 million distinct CDR3 sequences, about 40% observed once, and the top ten hold 7.9%. Source material: blood. All receptors derive from a woman under 30 in good health.

On this clonotype: The junction and the germline gene differ at one end; a read error may be behind it. V and J are TRBV6-5 and TRBJ2-1; TRBD2 might be the D (6 bases). The CDR3 length is 15 residues. Germline V gene data show CDR1 as MNHEY and CDR2 as SVGAGI. In DNA form, the CDR3 reads TGTGCCAGCAGTTCGACTAGGATGGCCTACGATGAGCAGTTCTTC. Translating gives CASSSTRMAYDEQFF.

The rearrangement uses TRBV13 and TRBJ1-2; no clear D. Per germline, CDR1 PRHDT and CDR2 FYEKMQ (reference sequence). The CDR3 has 13 amino acids. Trimming stripped 7 bases from V and 3 bases from J, with 12 bases between. The CDR3 DNA reads TGTGCCAGCACCTCGCTGGGTGACTATGGCTACACCTTC. It encodes CASTSLGDYGYTF. Full variable domain (missing parts from reference TRBV13 and TRBJ1-2): AAGVIQSPRHLIKEKRETATLKCYPIPRHDTVYWYQQGPGQDPQFLISFYEKMQSDKGSIPDRFSAQQFSDYHSELNMSSLELGDSALYFCASTSLGDYGYTFGSGTRLTVV.

This clonotype has just a few counts. The rearrangement joins TRBV7-9 to TRBJ2-1; D gene unclear. From germline, CDR1 is SEHNR and CDR2 FQNEAQ (reference sequence). The CDR3 covers 13 residues. With 6 bases removed from V and 5 bases from J, the gap between germline ends came to 11 bases. The CDR3 sequence: CASSQFEDNEQFF. CDR3 DNA sequence: TGTGCCAGCAGTCAATTCGAGGACAATGAGCAGTTCTTC.

In this sample, this clonotype turned up a few times. This chain uses TRBV6-2 or TRBV6-3 with TRBJ1-2; no reliable D call. Germline V CDR1 and CDR2: MNHEY, SVGEGT. CDR3 length equals 15 residues. V was cut by 5 bases and J by 8 bases, with 21 bases left in between. In DNA form, the CDR3 reads TGTGCCAGCAGTCGTTGGACGGATCCTTCGGGAGGCTACACCTTC. Translation gives CASSRWTDPSGGYTF.

J is TRBJ2-5 and V is TRBV5-1; TRBD1 aligns across 11 bases. The end of the DNA is better explained by TRBJ2-7, so the J call may be wrong. The CDR3 consists of 15 residues. Germline V gives CDR1 SGHRS, CDR2 YFSETQ. This chain's CDR3 is CASSWSAGQGVEQYF. In DNA, the CDR3 is TGCGCCAGCAGCTGGAGTGCGGGACAGGGGGTCGAGCAGTACTTC.

Many counts were recorded for this clonotype. V gene TRBV20-1 combines with J gene TRBJ1-2, with TRBD1 matching over 8 bases. The CDR3 has 16 residues. J lost 3 bases, V lost 4 bases, and 13 bases had no gene match. Germline CDR1 reads DFQATT; CDR2 reads SNEGSKA (reference sequence). The CDR3 loop is CSAKPDGTGYHYGYTF. CDR3 nucleotide sequence: TGCAGTGCTAAACCGGACGGGACAGGTTATCACTATGGCTACACCTTC.

This rearrangement joins TRBV20-1 to TRBJ2-5, with 7 bases that match TRBD1. The trim removed 6 bases at V and 3 bases at J, leaving 7 bases unmatched. Germline CDR1 DFQATT, CDR2 SNEGSKA (reference sequence). CDR3 length: 13 amino acids. The CDR3: CSALLTGKETQYF. CDR3 in DNA: TGCAGTGCGCTATTGACAGGGAAAGAGACCCAGTACTTC.

The rearrangement uses TRBV4-1 and TRBJ2-3, with D possibly TRBD2 on 5 matching bases. The CDR3 contains 14 residues. Trimming took off 0 bases at V and 12 bases at J, with 16 bases between the two ends. The germline gives CDR1 MGHRA, CDR2 YSYEKL. CDR3 nucleotides: TGCGCCAGCAGCCAAGATCTAAGCCCCGGAGGTCAGTATTTT. Protein product: CASSQDLSPGGQYF.

This clonotype was detected only a few times. The chain is built from TRBV7-9 and TRBJ1-2; 10 nucleotides align to TRBD1. The CDR3 sequence is 15 residues long. The germline V gene encodes CDR1 SEHNR and CDR2 FQNEAQ (reference sequence). V shed 5 bases, J shed 7 bases, and the junction held 10 bases outside the gene matches. The CDR3 sequence is CASSDPGQGLFGYTF. The CDR3 DNA sequence: TGTGCCAGCAGCGACCCGGGACAGGGGCTATTTGGCTACACCTTC.

The sample holds a few counts of this clonotype. The rearrangement links TRBV12-3 or TRBV12-4 to TRBJ1-2; TRBD1 agrees at 10 bases. This CDR3 is built from 18 residues. Trimming removed 5 bases from V and 5 bases from J; junction bases left unmatched: 17. CDR3 sequence: CASSASGTGASSGYGYTF. The DNA of the CDR3 is TGTGCCAGCAGTGCCTCCGGGACAGGGGCCTCCAGTGGTTATGGCTACACCTTC.

This sequence joins TRBV11-1 and TRBJ2-7; 12 bases agree with TRBD2. Germline V lookup: CDR1 SGHAT, CDR2 FQDESV (reference sequence). There are 18 residues in the CDR3. Losses at the gene ends were 1 base for V and 4 bases for J; bases not matched to a gene: 11. CDR3 in DNA: TGTGCCAGCAGCTTAGTCGGTCGAGGACTAGCGGGGAAATACGAGCAGTACTTC. Encoded protein: CASSLVGRGLAGKYEQYF.

The chain is built from TRBV15 and TRBJ2-3; D is unresolved. The germline V and J ends were trimmed by 5 bases and 2 bases, with 20 bases remaining between them. The CDR3 runs to 17 residues. CDR1 and CDR2 from the germline V gene are LNHNV and YYDKDF (reference sequence). The CDR3 sequence: CATSRSPSGPYTDTQYF. CDR3 sequence (DNA): TGTGCCACCAGCCGTTCACCTTCCGGGCCCTACACAGATACGCAGTATTTT.

Only a few counts were recorded for this clonotype. The chain has TRBV28 and TRBJ2-7; D ambiguous. Trimming cost V 8 bases and J 6 bases, with 11 bases left between them. Germline V gene sequence: CDR1 MDHEN, CDR2 SYDVKM. This CDR3 is 11 amino acids long. The CDR3 DNA follows: TGTGCCAGCCTCTCCCCCCTCGAGCAGTACTTC. It yields the protein CASLSPLEQYF.

The chain recombines TRBV9 with TRBJ2-1; the match to TRBD2 covers 8 bases. V lost 10 bases, J lost 8 bases, and 8 bases stayed unmatched. The CDR3 has 12 residues. Germline V gene data show CDR1 as SGDLS and CDR2 as YYNGEE. The chain's CDR3 is CAGTREGHEQFF. The CDR3 DNA sequence: TGTGCCGGCACCCGGGAGGGCCATGAGCAGTTCTTC.

The V gene is TRBV6-2 or TRBV6-3, the J gene TRBJ2-5; D perhaps matches TRBD1 (7 bases). V lost 7 bases, J lost 0 bases, and 9 bases lay in between. CDR1 and CDR2 (germline): MNHEY, SVGEGT. The CDR3 has 13 residues. The CDR3 spells CASTGGNQETQYF. The CDR3 bases are TGTGCCAGCACAGGGGGGAACCAAGAGACCCAGTACTTC.

This chain joins TRBV20-1 and TRBJ1-6; 10 bases are shared with TRBD1. Trimming removed 0 bases from V and 7 bases from J; junction bases left unmatched: 9. CDR3 length: 17 residues. Germline assignment: CDR1 DFQATT and CDR2 SNEGSKA (reference sequence). As DNA, the CDR3 is TGCAGTGCTAGAGATGACAGCGACAGGGGGCAGAATTCACCCCTCCACTTT. Translation gives CSARDDSDRGQNSPLHF.

In this sample, this clonotype turned up a few times. V is TRBV20-1 and J is TRBJ2-3, with D maybe TRBD2 (7 bases). The CDR3 loop spans 15 amino acids. The V and J ends lost 0 bases and 2 bases respectively, with 12 bases between them. Germline CDR1 and CDR2: DFQATT and SNEGSKA (reference sequence). The CDR3 region has the DNA TGCAGTGCTAGAGAAAGGGGGGGGGTCACAGATACGCAGTATTTT. Protein product: CSARERGGVTDTQYF.

This chain uses TRBV7-6 with TRBJ1-6; TRBD1 is a possible D gene (5 bases). The V and J ends lost 2 bases and 6 bases respectively, with 17 bases between them. Germline V gene data show CDR1 as SGHVS and CDR2 as FNYEAQ. CDR3 size: 17 residues. This CDR3 reads CASSLRGDSPLNSPLHF. The CDR3 DNA follows: TGTGCCAGCAGCTTAAGGGGCGACAGTCCTCTTAATTCACCCCTCCACTTT.

The chain joins TRBV24-1 to TRBJ1-4; D possibly corresponds to TRBD1 (6 bases). The germline gives CDR1 KGHDR, CDR2 SFDVKD. Deletions cut 4 bases from V and 8 bases from J, with 22 bases between. The CDR3 spans 17 residues. The CDR3 here is CATSDASLGGLGEKLFF. In nucleotides, the CDR3 is TGTGCCACCAGTGACGCGTCGTTAGGGGGGCTCGGAGAAAAACTGTTTTTT.

This clonotype was detected only a few times. The chain links TRBV6-4 to TRBJ2-1; TRBD1 matches 10 bases. V shed 0 bases and J 11 bases; nucleotides not matched to a gene: 10. CDR1 and CDR2 from the germline V gene are MRHNA and SNTAGT. This CDR3 is built from 16 residues. CDR3 DNA sequence: TGTGCCAGCAGTGACTCTGTGTGGGACAGGGGAGTCCAGCAGTTCTTC. It specifies CASSDSVWDRGVQQFF.

This clonotype was seen only a few times. The V and J genes are TRBV3-1 and TRBJ2-5, with a tentative D call TRBD2 (7 bases). V was cut by 2 bases and J by 4 bases, with 11 bases left in between. Germline assignment: CDR1 LGHDT and CDR2 YNNKEL (reference sequence). This CDR3 comprises 14 residues. CDR3 DNA: TGTGCCAGCAGCCAAAGGGGGGGTGGAGAGACCCAGTACTTC. It translates to CASSQRGGGETQYF.

In this sample, this clonotype turned up a few times. The V and J genes are TRBV20-1 and TRBJ2-1; 10 nucleotides match TRBD2. This CDR3 comprises 15 residues. V dropped 6 bases and J dropped 2; count of bases not matched to a gene: 7. Germline CDR1 reads DFQATT; CDR2 reads SNEGSKA (reference sequence). This CDR3 reads CSAPQSGGAYNEQFF. The CDR3 DNA follows: TGCAGTGCCCCTCAGAGCGGGGGGGCCTACAATGAGCAGTTCTTC.

Concerning this clonotype itself: Its ends do not fully match the called genes, so a read error is possible. The rearrangement joins TRBV7-7 to TRBJ2-3; TRBD1 aligns across 7 bases. CDR1 and CDR2 (germline): SSHAT, FNYEAQ (reference sequence). This CDR3 is built from 14 residues. CDR3 sequence reads: CASSLRGPADTQYF. The CDR3 nucleotides are TGTGCTAGCAGCTTAAGGGGGCCGGCAGATACGCAGTATTTT.

This chain uses TRBV11-1 with TRBJ1-2, with a tentative D call TRBD1 (5 bases). Between the trimmed V and J ends, which lost 6 bases and 9 bases, there was a span of 11 bases. The germline V gene encodes CDR1 SGHAT and CDR2 FQDESV (reference sequence). The CDR3 sequence is 11 residues long. This chain's CDR3 is CASRQDERYTF. In DNA form, the CDR3 reads TGTGCCAGCAGACAGGACGAACGCTACACCTTC.

This clonotype has ten or more counts. This chain joins TRBV20-1 and TRBJ2-1; D not certain. Germline CDR1 reads DFQATT; CDR2 reads SNEGSKA (reference sequence). This CDR3 has 11 amino acids. V dropped 3 bases and J dropped 3 bases, with 3 bases sitting between them. CDR3 in amino acids: CSARVYNEQFF. CDR3 DNA sequence: TGCAGTGCTAGGGTCTACAATGAGCAGTTCTTC.

V is TRBV20-1 and J is TRBJ2-6; no definite D call. V dropped 6 bases and J dropped 5 bases, with 5 bases sitting between them. This CDR3 is 11 amino acids long. Germline CDR1 is DFQATT and CDR2 is SNEGSKA (reference sequence). The CDR3 spells CSAPRANVLTF. CDR3 bases: TGCAGTGCCCCCCGGGCCAACGTCCTGACTTTC.

This rearrangement joins TRBV6-9 to TRBJ2-5; D might be TRBD1 (6 bases). Gene TRBJ2-7 matches the end of the DNA better, so the J call may be wrong. This CDR3 has 15 amino acids. CDR1 is MNHGY, CDR2 SVAAGI, per germline. CDR3 bases: TGTGCCAGCAGTTACATACAGGGCTGGGGGTACGAGCAGTACTTC. Translating gives CASSYIQGWGYEQYF.